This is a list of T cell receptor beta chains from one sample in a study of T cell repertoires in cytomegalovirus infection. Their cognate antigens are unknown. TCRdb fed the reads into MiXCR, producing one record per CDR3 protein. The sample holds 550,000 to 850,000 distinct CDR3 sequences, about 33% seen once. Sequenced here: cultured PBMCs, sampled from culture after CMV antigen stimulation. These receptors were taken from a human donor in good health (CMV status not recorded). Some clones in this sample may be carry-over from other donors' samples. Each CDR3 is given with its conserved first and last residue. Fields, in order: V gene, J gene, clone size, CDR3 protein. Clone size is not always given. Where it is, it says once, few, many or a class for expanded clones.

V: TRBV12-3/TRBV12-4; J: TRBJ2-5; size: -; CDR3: CASSPEGRYQETQYF
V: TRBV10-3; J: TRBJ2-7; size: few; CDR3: CAISDLYEQYF
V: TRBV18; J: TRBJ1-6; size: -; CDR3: CASSPPIGPAAPLHF
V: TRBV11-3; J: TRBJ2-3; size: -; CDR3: CASSPGPPHTDTQYF
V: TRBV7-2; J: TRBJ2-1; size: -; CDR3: CASSFIGTGAYNEQFF
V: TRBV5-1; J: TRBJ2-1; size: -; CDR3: CASSLDAISYNEQFF
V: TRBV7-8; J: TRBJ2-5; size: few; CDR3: CASSLGLGDRIQETQYF
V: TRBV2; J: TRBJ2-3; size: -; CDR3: CASTAGKDTQYF
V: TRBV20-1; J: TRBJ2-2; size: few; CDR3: CSVRTSGGSQGELFF
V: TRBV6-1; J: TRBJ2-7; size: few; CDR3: CASTGQGVHEQYF
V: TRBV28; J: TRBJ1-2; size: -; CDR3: CASSLGQRVGYTF
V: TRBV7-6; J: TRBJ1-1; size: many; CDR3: CASSLGVAGATEAFF
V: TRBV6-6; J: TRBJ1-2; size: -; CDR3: CASRDPGLRFGYTF
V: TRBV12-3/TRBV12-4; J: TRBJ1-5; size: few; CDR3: CASSSGLKNQPQHF
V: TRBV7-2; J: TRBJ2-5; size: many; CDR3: CASSFPLRGDHQETQYF
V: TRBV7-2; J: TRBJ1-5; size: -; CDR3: CASSWDRENQPQHF